In its sample, the clone carrying this T cell receptor beta chain was seen many times. The germline gives CDR1 DFQATT, CDR2 SNEGSKA (reference sequence). The CDR3 is made up of 18 amino acids. The ends lost 5 bases at V and 6 bases at J; junction bases unmatched: 20. Regarding time point: after trial treatment. As to treatment: LDRT plus nivolumab, ipilimumab, low-dose cyclophosphamide and aspirin (RACIN trial). These data belong to a study of low-dose radiotherapy and immunotherapy resistance in tumors. Primers targeting TRAV and TRBV primed first-strand cDNA, covering alpha and beta chains. The TCRs were subjected to amplification over approximately 19 PCR cycles employing a constant-region primer in conjunction with a V-primer adapter. It was by in vitro transcription that isolated mRNA was amplified. TCRdb processed the reads anew with MiXCR; each CDR3 protein has one entry. This table has tens of thousands of distinct CDR3 sequences, less than 20% appearing once.

The source is a male donor with prostate cancer. The source was PBMCs, collected after low-dose radiotherapy plus immunotherapy. The chain uses TRBV20-1 and TRBJ2-3, with 10 bases that match TRBD2. CDR3 nucleotide sequence: TGCAGTGCTCGCGACATCACAAGGCTAGCGGGAGTAGGGGATACGCAGTATTTT. Translated: CSARDITRLAGVGDTQYF.